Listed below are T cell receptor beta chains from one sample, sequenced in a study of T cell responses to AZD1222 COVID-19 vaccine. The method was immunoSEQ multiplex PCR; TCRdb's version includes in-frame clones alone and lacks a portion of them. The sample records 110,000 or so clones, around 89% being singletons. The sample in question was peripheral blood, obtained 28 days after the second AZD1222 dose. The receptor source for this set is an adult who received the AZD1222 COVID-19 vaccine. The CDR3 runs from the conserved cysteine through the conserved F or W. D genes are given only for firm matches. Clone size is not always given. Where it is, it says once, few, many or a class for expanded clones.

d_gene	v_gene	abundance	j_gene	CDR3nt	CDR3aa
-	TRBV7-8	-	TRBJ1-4	TGTGCCAGCAGCTCGGGACGATCAACTAATGAAAAACTGTTTTTT	CASSSGRSTNEKLFF
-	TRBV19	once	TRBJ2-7	TGTGCCAGTAGTTGGGGGCTATCCGCCTACGAGCAGTACTTC	CASSWGLSAYEQYF
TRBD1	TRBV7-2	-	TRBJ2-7	TGTGCCAGCAGCTTAAATGCGGGACAGGGTACCTACGAGCAGTACTTC	CASSLNAGQGTYEQYF
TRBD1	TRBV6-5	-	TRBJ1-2	TGTGCCAGCAGTTGGGGACAGGGGAGCTACACCTTC	CASSWGQGSYTF
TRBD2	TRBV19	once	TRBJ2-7	TGTGCCAGCTCCTCCGGGCGGGGGGGCTACGAGCAGTACTTC	CASSSGRGGYEQYF
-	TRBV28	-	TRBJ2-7	TGTGCCAGCAGCCGCGTACCCCTCCCGGGACACAGGAGCTCCTACGAGCAGTACTTC	CASSRVPLPGHRSSYEQYF
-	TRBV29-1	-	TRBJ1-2	TGCAGCGTTGAGGACGGGACTATGGGCTACACCTTC	CSVEDGTMGYTF
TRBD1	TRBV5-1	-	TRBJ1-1	TGCGCCAGCAGCTCCCTCCTCCGGGACAGGAGGAACACTGAAGCTTTCTTT	CASSSLLRDRRNTEAFF
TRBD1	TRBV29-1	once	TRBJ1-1	TGCAGCGTTGAAGAGAGGGGGCACACTGAAGCTTTCTTT	CSVEERGHTEAFF
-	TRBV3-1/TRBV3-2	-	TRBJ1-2	TGTGCCAGCAGCCAGTACGACAGATTCTATGGCTACACCTTC	CASSQYDRFYGYTF
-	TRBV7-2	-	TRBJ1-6	TGTGCCAGCAGGCAAACCCAACGGGCGCCCCTCCACTTT	CASRQTQRAPLHF
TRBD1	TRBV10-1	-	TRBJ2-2	TGCGCCAGCAGTGACCTGCAGGGGGCCACCGGGGAGCTGTTTTTT	CASSDLQGATGELFF
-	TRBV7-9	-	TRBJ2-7	TGTGCCAGCAGCCAAGGGATGAGTGGGGGGCGCGTCTCCTACGAGCAGTACTTC	CASSQGMSGGRVSYEQYF
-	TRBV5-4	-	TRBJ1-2	TGTGCCAGCAGCTCCAGTCGGGGGGCCGACTATGGCTACACCTTC	CASSSSRGADYGYTF
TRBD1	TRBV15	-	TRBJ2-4	TGTGCCACCAGCAGAGAGATACAGGGGGCCAAAAACATTCAGTACTTC	CATSREIQGAKNIQYF
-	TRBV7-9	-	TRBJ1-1	TGTGCCAGCAGCTCAGAGATGCACACTGAAGCTTTCTTT	CASSSEMHTEAFF
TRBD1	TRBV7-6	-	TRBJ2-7	TGTGCCAGCAGCACGACCGGGACAGGGGGCGCGGGGCAGTACTTC	CASSTTGTGGAGQYF
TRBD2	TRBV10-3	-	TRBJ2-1	TGTGCCATCAGTGGGACTAGCGGTTACAATGAGCAGTTCTTC	CAISGTSGYNEQFF
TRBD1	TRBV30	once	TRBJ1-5	TGTGCCTGGAGTCCTACAGGGGGCGATTATAGCAATCAGCCCCAGCATTTT	CAWSPTGGDYSNQPQHF
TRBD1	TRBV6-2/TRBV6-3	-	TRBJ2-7	TGTGCCAGCAGTCGGGGACAGGGGCCTTCCTACGAGCAGTACTTC	CASSRGQGPSYEQYF
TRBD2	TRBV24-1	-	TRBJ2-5	TGTGCCACCCAGTTGGGAGGGAAAGAGACCCAGTACTTC	CATQLGGKETQYF
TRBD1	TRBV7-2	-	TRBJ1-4	TGTGCCAGCAGCGAACGGGGACAGGTTAATGAAAAACTGTTTTTT	CASSERGQVNEKLFF
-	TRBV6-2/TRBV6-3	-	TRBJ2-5	TGTGCCAGCAGTTACCATGGACAGTCGGAGACCCAGTACTTC	CASSYHGQSETQYF
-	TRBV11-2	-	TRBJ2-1	TGTGCCAGCAGCCAGGGACGGGACCTCTACAATGAGCAGTTCTTC	CASSQGRDLYNEQFF
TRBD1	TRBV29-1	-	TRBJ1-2	TGCAGCGTCACGACGTGGGAGGGGGCTACCTATGGCTACACCTTC	CSVTTWEGATYGYTF
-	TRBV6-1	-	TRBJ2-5	TGTGCCAGCAGTGATACCTTACGACGTATCCAAGAGACCCAGTACTTC	CASSDTLRRIQETQYF
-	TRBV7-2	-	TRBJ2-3	TGTGCCAGCAGCCCCCGTGGCACAGATACGCAGTATTTT	CASSPRGTDTQYF
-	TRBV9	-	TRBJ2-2	TGTGCCAGCAGCGCCGTCTTGGGGGAGCTGTTTTTT	CASSAVLGELFF
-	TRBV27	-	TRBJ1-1	TGTGCCAGCAGTTTGGCGAGGGCTGTCGGAACTGAAGCTTTCTTT	CASSLARAVGTEAFF
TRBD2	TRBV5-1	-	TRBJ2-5	TGCGCCAGCAGCCCAGGACTAGCGGGGGGGCTTTCGGAGACCCAGTACTTC	CASSPGLAGGLSETQYF